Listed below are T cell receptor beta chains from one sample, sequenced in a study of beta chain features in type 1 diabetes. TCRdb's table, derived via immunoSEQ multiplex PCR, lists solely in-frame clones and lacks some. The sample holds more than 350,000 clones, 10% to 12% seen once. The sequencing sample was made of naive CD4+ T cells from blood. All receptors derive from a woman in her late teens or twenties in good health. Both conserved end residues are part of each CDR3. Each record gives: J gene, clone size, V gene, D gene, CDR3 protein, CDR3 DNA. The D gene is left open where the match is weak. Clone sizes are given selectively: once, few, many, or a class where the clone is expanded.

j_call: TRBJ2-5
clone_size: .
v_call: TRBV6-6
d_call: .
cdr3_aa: CASSYSPDSETQYF
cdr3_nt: TGTGCCAGCAGTTATTCCCCCGATTCTGAGACCCAGTACTTC

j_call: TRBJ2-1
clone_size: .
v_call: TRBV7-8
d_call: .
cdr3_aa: CASSLAYLARTTYNEQFF
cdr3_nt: TGTGCCAGCAGCTTAGCGTATTTGGCGCGAACAACCTACAATGAGCAGTTCTTC

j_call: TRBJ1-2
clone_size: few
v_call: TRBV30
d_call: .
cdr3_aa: CAWSVGVGYTF
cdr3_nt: TGTGCCTGGAGTGTAGGGGTGGGCTACACCTTC

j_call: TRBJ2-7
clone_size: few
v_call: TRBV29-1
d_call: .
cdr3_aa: CSVGDTSYEQYF
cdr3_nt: TGCAGCGTTGGGGACACCTCCTACGAGCAGTACTTC

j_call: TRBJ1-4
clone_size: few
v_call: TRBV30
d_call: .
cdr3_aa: CAWRINEKLFF
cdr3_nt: TGTGCCTGGCGGATTAATGAAAAACTGTTTTTT

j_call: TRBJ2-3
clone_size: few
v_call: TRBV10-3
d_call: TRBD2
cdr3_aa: CAGRPAGGGTDTQYF
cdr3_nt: TGTGCCGGCCGGCCCGCCGGGGGGGGCACAGATACGCAGTATTTT

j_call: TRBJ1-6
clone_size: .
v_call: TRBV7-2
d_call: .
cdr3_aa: CASSTDSNSPLHF
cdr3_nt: TGTGCCAGCAGCACCGACAGTAATTCACCCCTCCACTTT

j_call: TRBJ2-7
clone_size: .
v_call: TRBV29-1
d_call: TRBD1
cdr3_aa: CSVVSGGTYEQYF
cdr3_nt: TGCAGCGTTGTCTCAGGGGGAACCTACGAGCAGTACTTC

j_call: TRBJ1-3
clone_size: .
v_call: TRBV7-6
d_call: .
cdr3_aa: CASSLANSYSPIYF
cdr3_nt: TGTGCCAGCAGCTTAGCGAACAGCTATTCGCCCATATATTTT

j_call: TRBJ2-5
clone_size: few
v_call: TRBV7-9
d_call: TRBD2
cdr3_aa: CASSNLGLAGVETQYF
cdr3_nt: TGTGCCAGCAGCAACCTGGGACTAGCGGGGGTAGAGACCCAGTACTTC

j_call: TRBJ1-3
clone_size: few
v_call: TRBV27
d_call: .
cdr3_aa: CASSRGSGNTIYF
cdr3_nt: TGTGCCAGCAGTCGGGGTTCTGGAAACACCATATATTTT

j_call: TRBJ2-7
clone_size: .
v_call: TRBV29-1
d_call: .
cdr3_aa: CSAGQGYEQYF
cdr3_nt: TGCAGCGCGGGCCAGGGATACGAGCAGTACTTC

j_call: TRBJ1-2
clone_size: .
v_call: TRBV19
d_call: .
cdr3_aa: CASSIRGRIYGYTF
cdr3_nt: TGTGCCAGTAGTATCCGGGGACGGATCTATGGCTACACCTTC

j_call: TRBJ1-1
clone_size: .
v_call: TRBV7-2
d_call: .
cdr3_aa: CASKEQMNTEAFF
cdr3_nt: TGTGCCAGCAAAGAACAGATGAACACTGAAGCTTTCTTT

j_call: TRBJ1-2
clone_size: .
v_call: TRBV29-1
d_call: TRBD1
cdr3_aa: CGGEGAYGYTF
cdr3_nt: TGCGGAGGGGAGGGGGCGTATGGCTACACCTTC

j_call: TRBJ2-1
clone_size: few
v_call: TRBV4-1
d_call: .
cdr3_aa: CASRVADGYNEQFF
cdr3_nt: TGCGCCAGCAGGGTGGCGGACGGTTACAATGAGCAGTTCTTC

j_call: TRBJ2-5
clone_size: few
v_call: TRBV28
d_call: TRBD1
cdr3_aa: CASSPPRYRGRGETQYF
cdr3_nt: TGTGCCAGCAGTCCCCCCCGCTACAGGGGGCGAGGGGAGACCCAGTACTTC

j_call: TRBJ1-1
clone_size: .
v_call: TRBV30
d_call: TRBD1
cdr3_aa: CAWRLDRRMGAFF
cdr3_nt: TGTGCCTGGAGGCTGGACAGGCGGATGGGGGCTTTCTTT

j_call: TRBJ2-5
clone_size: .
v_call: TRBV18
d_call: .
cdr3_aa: CASSPDQETQYF
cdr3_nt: TGTGCCAGCTCACCAGATCAAGAGACCCAGTACTTC

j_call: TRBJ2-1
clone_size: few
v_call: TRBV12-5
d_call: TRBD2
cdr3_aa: CASGSPAGTRPEQFF
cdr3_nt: TGTGCTAGTGGTTCCCCGGCGGGGACTAGGCCAGAGCAGTTCTTC

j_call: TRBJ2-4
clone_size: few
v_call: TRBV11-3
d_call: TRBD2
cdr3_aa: CASSFGSGSKNIQYF
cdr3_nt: TGTGCCAGCAGCTTCGGTAGCGGGTCCAAAAACATTCAGTACTTC

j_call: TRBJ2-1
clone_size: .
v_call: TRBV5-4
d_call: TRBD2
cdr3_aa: CASARLREGHNEQFF
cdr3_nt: TGTGCCAGCGCGAGATTGCGGGAGGGCCACAATGAGCAGTTCTTC

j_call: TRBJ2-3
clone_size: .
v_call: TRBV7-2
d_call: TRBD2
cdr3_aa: CASSRGKTSGSSDTQYF
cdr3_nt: TGTGCCAGCAGCCGCGGTAAAACTAGCGGGAGTTCGGATACGCAGTATTTT

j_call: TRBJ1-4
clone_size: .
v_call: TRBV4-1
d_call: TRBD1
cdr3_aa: CASSQDGGQLREKLFF
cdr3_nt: TGCGCCAGCAGCCAAGATGGGGGACAGCTGCGGGAAAAACTGTTTTTT

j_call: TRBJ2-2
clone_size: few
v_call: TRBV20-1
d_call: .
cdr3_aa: CSAKNTGELFF
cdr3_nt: TGCAGTGCCAAGAACACCGGGGAGCTGTTTTTT

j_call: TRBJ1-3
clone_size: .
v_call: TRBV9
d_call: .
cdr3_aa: CASSADRKDTIYF
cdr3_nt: TGTGCCAGCAGCGCCGACAGGAAAGACACCATATATTTT

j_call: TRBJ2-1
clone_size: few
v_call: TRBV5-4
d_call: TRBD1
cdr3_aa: CASSSTGGSYNEQFF
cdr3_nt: TGTGCCAGCAGCTCTACAGGGGGCTCCTACAATGAGCAGTTCTTC

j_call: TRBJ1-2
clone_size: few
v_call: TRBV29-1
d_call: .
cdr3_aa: CSVEAGYTF
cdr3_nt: TGCAGCGTTGAGGCGGGCTACACCTTC

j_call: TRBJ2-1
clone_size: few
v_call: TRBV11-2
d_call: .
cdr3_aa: CASSIDRNEQFF
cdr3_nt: TGTGCCAGCAGCATAGACAGGAATGAGCAGTTCTTC

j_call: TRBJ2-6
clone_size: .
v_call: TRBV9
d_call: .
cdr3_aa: CASSSRTNSGANVLTF
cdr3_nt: TGTGCCAGCAGCTCCCGGACCAACTCTGGGGCCAACGTCCTGACTTTC

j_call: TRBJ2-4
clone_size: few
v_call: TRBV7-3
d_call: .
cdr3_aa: CASSSHGKNIQYF
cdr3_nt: TGTGCCAGCAGCTCCCACGGTAAAAACATTCAGTACTTC

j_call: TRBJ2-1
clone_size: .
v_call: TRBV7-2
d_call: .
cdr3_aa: CASSLAGYEQFF
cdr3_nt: TGTGCCAGCAGCCTCGCTGGGTATGAGCAGTTCTTC

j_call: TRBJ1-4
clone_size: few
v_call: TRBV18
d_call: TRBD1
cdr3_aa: CASSPDRVGEKLFF
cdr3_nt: TGTGCCAGCTCACCGGACAGGGTCGGTGAAAAACTGTTTTTT

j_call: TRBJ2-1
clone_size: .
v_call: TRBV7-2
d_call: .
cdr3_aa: CASSYLGLPNEQFF
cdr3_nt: TGTGCCAGCAGCTATCTGGGACTGCCCAATGAGCAGTTCTTC

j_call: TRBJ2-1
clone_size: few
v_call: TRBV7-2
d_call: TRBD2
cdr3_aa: CASSFSGSSYNEQFF
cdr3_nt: TGTGCCAGCAGCTTTAGCGGGAGCTCCTACAATGAGCAGTTCTTC

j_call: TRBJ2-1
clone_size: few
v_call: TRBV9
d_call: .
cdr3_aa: CASSVGGTSYNEQFF
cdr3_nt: TGTGCCAGCAGCGTAGGCGGGACAAGTTACAATGAGCAGTTCTTC

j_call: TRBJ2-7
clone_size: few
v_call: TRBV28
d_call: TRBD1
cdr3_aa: CASRNDRGPYEQYF
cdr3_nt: TGTGCCAGCAGGAACGACAGGGGTCCCTACGAGCAGTACTTC

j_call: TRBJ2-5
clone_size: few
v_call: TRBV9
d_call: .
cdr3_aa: CASSVAAGADLTQETQYF
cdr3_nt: TGTGCCAGCAGCGTAGCGGCGGGGGCCGACCTAACACAAGAGACCCAGTACTTC

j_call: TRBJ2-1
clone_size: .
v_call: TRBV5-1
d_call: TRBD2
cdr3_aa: CASSLALAGTGDEQFF
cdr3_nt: TGCGCCAGCAGCTTGGCACTAGCGGGGACGGGGGATGAGCAGTTCTTC

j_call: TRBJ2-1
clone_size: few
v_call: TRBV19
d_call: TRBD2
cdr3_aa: CASSKTGTSISEQFF
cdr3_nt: TGTGCCAGTAGTAAAACCGGGACTAGCATAAGCGAGCAGTTCTTC

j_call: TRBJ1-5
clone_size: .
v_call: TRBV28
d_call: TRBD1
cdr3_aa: CASSEGQVYQPQHF
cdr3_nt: TGTGCCAGCAGTGAAGGACAGGTCTATCAGCCCCAGCATTTT

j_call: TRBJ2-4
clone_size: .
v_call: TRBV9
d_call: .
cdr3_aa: CASSARSGPLDIQYF
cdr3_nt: TGTGCCAGCAGCGCCCGGTCAGGACCTCTGGACATTCAGTACTTC

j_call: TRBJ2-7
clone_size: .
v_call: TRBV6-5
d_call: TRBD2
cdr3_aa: CASSLSGRTDYEQYF
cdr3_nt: TGTGCCAGCAGCTTAAGCGGGAGGACGGACTACGAGCAGTACTTC

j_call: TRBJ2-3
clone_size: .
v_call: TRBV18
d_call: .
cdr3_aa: CASSLLGGTADTQYF
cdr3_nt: TGTGCCAGCTCACTCCTCGGGGGGACAGCAGATACGCAGTATTTT

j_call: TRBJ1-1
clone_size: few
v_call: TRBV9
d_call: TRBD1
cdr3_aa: CASSLDRGQAFF
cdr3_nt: TGTGCCAGCAGCTTGGACAGGGGACAAGCTTTCTTT

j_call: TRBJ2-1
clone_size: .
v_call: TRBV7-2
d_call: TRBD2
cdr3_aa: CASSPWTSGDNNEQFF
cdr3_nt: TGTGCCAGCAGCCCGTGGACTAGCGGAGATAACAATGAGCAGTTCTTC

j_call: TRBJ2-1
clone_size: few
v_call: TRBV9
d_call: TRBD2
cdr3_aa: CASSVTSEYNEQFF
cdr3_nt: TGTGCCAGCAGCGTAACTAGCGAGTACAATGAGCAGTTCTTC

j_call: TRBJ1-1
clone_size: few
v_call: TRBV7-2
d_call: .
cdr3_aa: CASSPPYGTEAFF
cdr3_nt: TGTGCCAGCAGCCCCCCTTATGGCACTGAAGCTTTCTTT

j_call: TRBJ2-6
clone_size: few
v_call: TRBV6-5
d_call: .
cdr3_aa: CASSPVGPGANVLTF
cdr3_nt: TGTGCCAGCAGTCCTGTAGGGCCGGGGGCCAACGTCCTGACTTTC

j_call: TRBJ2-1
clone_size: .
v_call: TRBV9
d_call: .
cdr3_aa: CASTGEGDGEQFF
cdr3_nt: TGTGCCAGCACCGGCGAAGGAGATGGTGAGCAGTTCTTC

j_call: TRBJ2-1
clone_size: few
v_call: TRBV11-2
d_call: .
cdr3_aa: CASSPVGTVYNEQFF
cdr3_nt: TGTGCCAGCAGCCCGGTGGGCACAGTTTACAATGAGCAGTTCTTC

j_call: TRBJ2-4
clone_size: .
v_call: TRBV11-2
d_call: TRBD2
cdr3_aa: CASSLGGLAGAKNIQYF
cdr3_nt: TGTGCCAGCAGCCTCGGGGGACTAGCGGGAGCAAAAAACATTCAGTACTTC

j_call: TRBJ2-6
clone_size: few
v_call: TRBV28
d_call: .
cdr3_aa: CASRTSSGANVLTF
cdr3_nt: TGTGCCAGCAGAACCAGCTCTGGGGCCAACGTCCTGACTTTC